The next 14 T cell receptor beta chains were all read from a single sample in a study of OX40 agonist ivuxolimab in advanced cancers. Generated by immunoSEQ multiplex PCR, the TCRdb table keeps only in-frame clones and is missing some. The sample shows 96,000 or so clones, around 90% of them seen only once. Material: CD4+ or CD8+ T cells sorted from blood, obtained in a trial of the OX40 agonist ivuxolimab. The receptors originated from an adult with an advanced solid tumor such as melanoma, head and neck, liver or kidney cancer.

As concerns this clone: At the DNA level, this CDR3 is encoded by other sequences in the same sample as well. J is TRBJ2-7 and V is TRBV5-1; D possibly uses TRBD1 or TRBD2 (5 bases each). V dropped 2 bases and J dropped 3 bases, with 9 bases sitting between them. Germline CDR1 reads SGHRS; CDR2 reads YFSETQ. This CDR3 is 13 amino acids long. CDR3 region: CASSFAGSYEQYF. As DNA, the CDR3 is TGCGCCAGCAGCTTTGCAGGGAGCTACGAGCAGTACTTC.

The rearrangement links TRBV7-3 to TRBJ2-5; 9 positions match TRBD1. The CDR3 runs to 18 residues. V was pared by 1 base and J by 4 bases, with 13 bases of the junction left unmatched. Looked up from germline, CDR1 is SGHTA and CDR2 is FQGTGA. The CDR3 reads CASSLIGTGSQSGETQYF. The CDR3 DNA follows: TGTGCCAGCAGCTTAATCGGGACAGGGTCCCAATCGGGAGAGACCCAGTACTTC.

The J gene is TRBJ2-7, the V gene TRBV28, with a possible D match to TRBD1 (6 bases). The CDR3 is 14 residues long. CDR1 and CDR2 (germline): MDHEN, SYDVKM. V lost 7 bases and J 2 bases, leaving 15 bases between the germline ends. The CDR3 is CASNIQGVTYEQYF. For the CDR3, the DNA is TGTGCCAGCAACATACAGGGAGTTACCTACGAGCAGTACTTC.

This chain uses TRBV11-3 with TRBJ2-1; 10 bases agree with TRBD2. CDR1 and CDR2 (germline): SGHNT, YENEEA. The CDR3 runs 14 residues. The ends lost 6 bases at V and 5 bases at J; junction bases unmatched: 4. The DNA for the CDR3 is TGTGCCAGCAGACTAGCGGGGCTAGACAATGAGCAGTTCTTC. Translating it yields CASRLAGLDNEQFF.

CDR3 coding DNA: TGTGCCAGCAGTGCTCGTCACGATGGTCCCTCTGGAAACACCATATATTTT. It is translated as CASSARHDGPSGNTIYF. The chain carries TRBV6-1 and TRBJ1-3; D remains unclear. The CDR3 has 17 residues. Germline-derived CDR1 and CDR2 are MNHNS and SASEGT. The ends were cut back, 4 bases at V and 0 bases at J, with 16 bases in the middle.

DNA for the CDR3: TGTGCCAGCTCACCACAGGGCGGAGGCGGGTACGAGCAGTACTTC. Protein: CASSPQGGGGYEQYF. The chain carries TRBV18 and TRBJ2-7, with TRBD2 as a possible D gene (5 bases). Germline values: CDR1 KGHSH, CDR2 LQKENI. This CDR3 contains 15 residues. Trimming pared 1 base from V and 4 bases from J, leaving 14 bases between.

In nucleotides, the CDR3 is TGTGCCAGCAGCTTAGTGGCAGGGCAGGTAGCAGGAAACACCATATATTTT. Translating it yields CASSLVAGQVAGNTIYF. The chain is built from TRBV7-2 and TRBJ1-3, with D possibly being TRBD1 (5 bases). V lost 1 base to trimming and J lost 4 bases, with 17 bases between them. CDR3 length: 17 amino acids. Germline CDR1 reads SGHTA; CDR2 reads FQGNSA.

The V call is TRBV28, the J call TRBJ1-2; no clear D. V lost 7 bases, J lost 8 bases, and 17 bases lay in between. This CDR3 is 13 amino acids long. Germline V gene data show CDR1 as MDHEN and CDR2 as SYDVKM. The CDR3 here is CASTLNVGVGYTF. In nucleotides, the CDR3 is TGTGCCAGCACCTTGAACGTCGGGGTCGGCTACACCTTC.

The V call is TRBV7-3, the J call TRBJ2-1, with unresolved D. V was pared by 2 bases and J by 8 bases, with 10 bases between. The CDR3 runs 13 residues. Germline CDR1 is SGHTA and CDR2 is FQGTGA. CDR3 in DNA: TGTGCCAGCAGCTTACAGACGGGTTATGAGCAGTTCTTC. It translates to CASSLQTGYEQFF.

The rearrangement joins TRBV5-1 to TRBJ2-1; no firm D call. Trimming pared 6 bases from V and 0 bases from J, leaving 13 bases between. Germline loops: CDR1 SGHRS, CDR2 YFSETQ. The CDR3 consists of 15 residues. Here the CDR3 reads CASTNRASSYNEQFF. The CDR3, as DNA: TGCGCCAGCACGAACCGGGCGAGCTCCTACAATGAGCAGTTCTTC.

This chain links TRBV5-5 with TRBJ2-7; D remains unclear. This CDR3 has 15 amino acids. The V gene lost 4 bases and the J gene lost 0 bases, with 14 bases spanning the gap. Per the germline V gene, CDR1 is SGHKS and CDR2 is YYEKEE (reference sequence). Here the CDR3 reads CASSHRQVTSYEQYF. As DNA, the CDR3 is TGTGCCAGCAGCCACCGTCAGGTAACCTCCTACGAGCAGTACTTC.

The V gene is TRBV10-3, the J gene TRBJ2-4; D perhaps matches TRBD1 (6 bases). The germline gives CDR1 ENHRY, CDR2 SYGVKD. This CDR3 is 15 amino acids long. Trimming left V 2 bases short and J 8 bases short, with 16 bases between. Here the CDR3 DNA reads TGTGCCATCAGTGAGCCAGGGGTTCGAGGTGACATTCAGTACTTC. The encoded protein is CAISEPGVRGDIQYF.

In the case of this clone: Other DNA sequences within the sample encode an identical CDR3. The chain combines TRBV9 with TRBJ2-5; D is unresolved. V dropped 0 bases and J dropped 1 base, with 4 bases sitting between them. Germline V gene sequence: CDR1 SGDLS, CDR2 YYNGEE. The CDR3 has 13 amino acids. In nucleotides, the CDR3 is TGTGCCAGCAGCGTAGGCCCCCAAGAGACCCAGTACTTC. This sequence encodes CASSVGPQETQYF.

This chain uses TRBV10-3 with TRBJ2-7, with 7 bases lining up with TRBD2. The CDR3 spans 16 residues. The J segment lost 0 bases and the V segment lost 0 bases, leaving 5 bases of the junction unmatched. Germline loops: CDR1 ENHRY, CDR2 SYGVKD. CDR3 DNA sequence: TGTGCCATCAGTGAGTCGGCTAGCGGAAGCTCCTACGAGCAGTACTTC. Encoded protein: CAISESASGSSYEQYF.